This passage covers 13 T cell receptor beta chains from one sample sequenced in a study of T cell responses to AZD1222 COVID-19 vaccine (dated by TCRdb to the early 2020s). Libraries were built with the immunoSEQ multiplex PCR assay. This is the immuneACCESS table as TCRdb keeps it, with only in-frame sequences that have V and J called. A part of the clones is gone; compared with another copy, unresolved V genes explain less than half, and the rest is unexplained. The sample records more than 140,000 clones, about 91% of which are singletons. The ten largest account for roughly 3.5% of the sample. The time point label for this specimen denotes: baseline before first vaccination. According to the study, the label for this sample's treatment or condition signals: meningococcal conjugate vaccine given as trial control. Specimen: peripheral blood, collected on day 0 of MenACWY control vaccination. The origin of the receptors is an adult in good health.

The rearrangement links TRBV6-2 or TRBV6-3 to TRBJ2-7; D assignment may be TRBD1 or TRBD2 (6 bases each). Germline CDR1 and CDR2: MNHEY and SVGEGT. The CDR3 contains 13 residues. Trimming took 6 bases from V and 2 from J, leaving 11 bases between them. This CDR3 reads CASSRGTPYEQYF. CDR3 nucleotide sequence: TGTGCCAGCAGCCGCGGGACACCCTACGAGCAGTACTTC.

The chain links TRBV11-2 to TRBJ1-6; 7 nucleotides agree with TRBD1. Germline assignment: CDR1 SGHAT and CDR2 FQNNGV. Trimming took 5 bases from V and 6 from J; bases not matched to a gene: 4. This CDR3 contains 14 residues. The CDR3 here is CASSEAGGNSPLHF. The CDR3, as DNA: TGTGCCAGCAGCGAAGCAGGGGGTAATTCACCCCTCCACTTT.

The chain uses TRBV6-5 and TRBJ1-6, with D hard to call. Germline values: CDR1 MNHEY, CDR2 SVGAGI. The CDR3 contains 15 residues. The V gene lost 4 bases and the J gene lost 5 bases, with 12 bases spanning the gap. The chain's CDR3 is CASSSTDGDNSPLHF. The DNA of the CDR3 is TGTGCCAGCAGTTCCACGGACGGGGATAATTCACCCCTCCACTTT.

The V gene is TRBV28, the J gene TRBJ1-1; a possible D gene is TRBD1 (5 bases). The CDR3 has 16 residues. Germline V gene data show CDR1 as MDHEN and CDR2 as SYDVKM. Trimming removed 5 bases at V and 1 base at J, with 17 bases between. CDR3 in DNA: TGTGCCAGCAGTGCCGCGTCGGGGGGGTCGAACACTGAAGCTTTCTTT. It codes for CASSAASGGSNTEAFF.

This chain connects TRBV7-2 to TRBJ2-7, with 9 bases fitting TRBD2. CDR1 is SGHTA, CDR2 FQGNSA, per germline. This CDR3 has 16 amino acids. With 5 bases clipped from V and 0 bases from J, the junction kept 8 bases outside the gene matches. In DNA form, the CDR3 reads TGTGCCAGCAGCCCATTGGCGGGAGGGAGCTCCTACGAGCAGTACTTC. Amino acid sequence: CASSPLAGGSSYEQYF.

The chain combines TRBV29-1 with TRBJ1-5, with TRBD1 as a possible D gene (6 bases). The V end lost 7 bases, the J end lost 3 bases, and 10 bases lay between the germline ends. This CDR3 comprises 12 residues. Germline V gene lookup returns CDR1 SQVTM and CDR2 ANQGSEA. CDR3 in amino acids: CSAGGSNQPQHF. As DNA, the CDR3 is TGCAGCGCGGGGGGCTCCAATCAGCCCCAGCATTTT. The full variable domain, completed using reference TRBV29-1 and TRBJ1-5, is SAVISQKPSRDICQRGTSLTIQCQVDSQVTMMFWYRQQPGQSLTLIATANQGSEATYESGFVIDKFPISRPNLTFSTLTVSNMSPEDSSIYLCSAGGSNQPQHFGDGTRLSIL.

The chain is built from TRBV5-1 and TRBJ1-1; unclear D gene. Looked up from germline, CDR1 is SGHRS and CDR2 is YFSETQ. This CDR3 contains 12 residues. Trimming removed 2 bases at V and 7 bases at J, with 9 bases between. The CDR3 loop reads CASSLGSREAFF. For the CDR3, the DNA is TGCGCCAGCAGCTTAGGCAGTCGTGAAGCTTTCTTT.

The rearrangement joins TRBV6-2 or TRBV6-3 to TRBJ2-7; 9 nucleotides align to TRBD1. The trim removed 6 bases at V and 6 bases at J, leaving 12 bases unmatched. Germline V lookup: CDR1 MNHEY, CDR2 SVGEGT. The CDR3 contains 15 residues. The CDR3 DNA reads TGTGCCAGCAGCCGACCCGGACAGGGGTTTCTCGAGCAGTACTTC. Protein sequence: CASSRPGQGFLEQYF.

This clone was seen a single time. The rearrangement uses TRBV9 and TRBJ2-7; 8 positions agree with TRBD2. CDR1 is SGDLS and CDR2 is YYNGEE in the germline V gene. The ends lost 6 bases at V and 5 bases at J; junction bases unmatched: 7. This CDR3 has 13 amino acids. CDR3: CASNREGQDEQYF. The CDR3, as DNA: TGTGCCAGCAACCGGGAGGGCCAGGACGAGCAGTACTTC.

The rearrangement joins TRBV7-8 to TRBJ2-7, with 11 nucleotides matching TRBD1. The CDR3 extends over 19 amino acids. Trimming took 9 bases from V and 1 from J; bases not matched to a gene: 20. Germline CDR1 SGHVS, CDR2 FQNEAQ. The CDR3 sequence: CARYLNFWPRDRGSYEQYF. The CDR3 bases are TGTGCCAGGTATCTCAATTTCTGGCCCCGGGACAGGGGGTCCTACGAGCAGTACTTC.

The chain uses TRBV4-3 and TRBJ1-4, with a tentative D call TRBD1 (5 bases). The CDR3 contains 15 residues. Germline V gives CDR1 LGHNA, CDR2 YSLEER. Trimming took 1 base from V and 8 from J, leaving 14 bases between them. The CDR3: CASSQGRGVGEKLFF. The CDR3 bases are TGCGCCAGCAGCCAAGGACGAGGGGTCGGCGAAAAACTGTTTTTT.

V gene TRBV30 combines with J gene TRBJ1-5, with a possible D match to TRBD1 (6 bases). The CDR3 is 13 amino acids. V dropped 1 base and J dropped 2 bases, with 6 bases sitting between them. Germline V gene lookup returns CDR1 GTSNPN and CDR2 SVGIG (reference sequence). The CDR3 protein is CAWSGTGNQPQHF. The DNA of the CDR3 is TGTGCCTGGAGTGGGACAGGCAATCAGCCCCAGCATTTT.

This chain uses TRBV7-8 with TRBJ2-1; 14 bases line up with TRBD2. This CDR3 is built from 18 residues. V shed 1 base, J shed 6 bases, and the junction held 8 bases outside the gene matches. The germline V gene encodes CDR1 SGHVS and CDR2 FQNEAQ. The CDR3 sequence is CASSLVSGTSGRGNEQFF. In DNA form, the CDR3 reads TGTGCCAGCAGCTTAGTATCCGGGACTAGCGGGAGAGGCAATGAGCAGTTCTTC.